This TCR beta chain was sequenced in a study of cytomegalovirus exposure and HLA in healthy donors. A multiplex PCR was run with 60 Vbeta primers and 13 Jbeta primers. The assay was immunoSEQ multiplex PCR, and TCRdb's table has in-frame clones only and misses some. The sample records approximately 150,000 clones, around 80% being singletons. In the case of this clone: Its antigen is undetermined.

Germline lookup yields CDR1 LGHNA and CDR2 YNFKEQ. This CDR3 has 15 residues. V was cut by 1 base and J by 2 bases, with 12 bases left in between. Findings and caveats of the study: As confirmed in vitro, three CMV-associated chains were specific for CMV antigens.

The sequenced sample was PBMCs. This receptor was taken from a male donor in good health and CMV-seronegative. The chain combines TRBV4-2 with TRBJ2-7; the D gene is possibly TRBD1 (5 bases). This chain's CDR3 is CASSQGTGLAYEQYF. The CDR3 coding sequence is TGTGCCAGCAGCCAAGGTACAGGTTTAGCCTACGAGCAGTACTTC.